This T cell receptor beta chain is from a study of blood T cell repertoires in COVID-19. Overall study context: Samples representing acute and convalescent COVID-19 were sourced from the United States, Italy and Spain. T cells, B-cell-depleted T cells, or PBMCs supplied cDNA or gDNA.

This clone was counted only a few times. The CDR3 has 12 residues. V lost 7 bases to trimming and J lost 8 bases; unmatched junction nucleotides: 7. Under the authors' procedure: The assay estimated nucleated cells by amplifying reference gene primers. Profiled with immunoSEQ multiplex PCR; TCRdb holds only in-frame clones, not every one. V, J and clone size were drawn from that table, and D and trimming were deduced from the DNA. The sample holds some 210,000 clones, roughly four fifths seen once. The chain carries TRBV12-3 or TRBV12-4 and TRBJ1-2, with TRBD1 matching over 7 bases. The receptor's source is a woman aged 40 to 50 with acute or convalescent COVID-19. The sequenced sample was peripheral blood. The CDR3 nucleotides read TGTGCCAGCATGGGACAGCCCCCGGGCTACACCTTC. Protein product: CASMGQPPGYTF.